What follows describes a single T cell receptor (beta chain). The antigen is not known. PCR used 60 Vbeta primers and 13 Jbeta primers. The method was immunoSEQ multiplex PCR; TCRdb's version includes in-frame clones alone and lacks a portion of them. The sample shows 250,000 to 350,000 clones, roughly 88% of them seen only once. The data belong to a study of cytomegalovirus exposure and HLA in healthy donors. Study-wide background: The roughly 100 million unique TCR beta sequences, from about 179 million T cells, were found by an earlier analysis. Study-wide points: A later analysis reportedly found that, within productive TCRs, an Asian-associated ancestry cluster had fewer N-insertions than the mean observed across the approximately 700 donors. In a later analysis, 16,951 TCR beta sequences were associated with HLA alleles at 0.05 false discovery rate.

This CDR3 region has 15 residues. J lost 3 bases, V lost 4 bases, and 7 bases had no gene match. CDR1 is ENHRY and CDR2 is SYGVKD in the germline V gene. The chain has TRBV10-3 and TRBJ2-5, with TRBD1 matching 8 bases. This receptor was taken from a man aged 35 to 55 in good health and CMV-seropositive. The sequenced sample consisted of PBMCs. The CDR3 DNA follows: TGTGCCATCAGTGGCAAGACAGGGGCAAAAGAGACCCAGTACTTC. Amino acid sequence: CAISGKTGAKETQYF.